This T cell receptor beta chain emerged from a study of blood T cell repertoires in COVID-19. On the study more broadly: Sources were T cells, B-cell-depleted T cells, or PBMCs; the material itself was cDNA or gDNA.

The CDR3 length is 13 residues. Germline lookup yields CDR1 MNHEY and CDR2 SVGEGT. The trim removed 6 bases at V and 5 bases at J, leaving 4 bases unmatched. The study recruited people aged about 18 to 90 years across approximately 25 US areas. Participants in the exposed group had met a COVID-19 case in the 2 weeks before joining the study. Per the study methods: Reference gene primer amplification yielded estimated nucleated cell counts. TCRdb keeps only in-frame clones here, not all; method: immunoSEQ multiplex PCR. The V and J calls and clone size are taken from that table; D and trimming were inferred from the DNA. This table has 120,000 to 150,000 clones, around 84% appearing once.

Source material: PBMCs or T cells enriched from blood (not recorded which). This chain connects TRBV6-2 or TRBV6-3 to TRBJ2-1; 7 bases line up with TRBD2. This TCR came from a woman aged 45-65 years who had been exposed to COVID-19. In nucleotides, the CDR3 is TGTGCCAGCAGGCCTAGCGGAGACAATGAGCAGTTCTTC. Its protein is CASRPSGDNEQFF.